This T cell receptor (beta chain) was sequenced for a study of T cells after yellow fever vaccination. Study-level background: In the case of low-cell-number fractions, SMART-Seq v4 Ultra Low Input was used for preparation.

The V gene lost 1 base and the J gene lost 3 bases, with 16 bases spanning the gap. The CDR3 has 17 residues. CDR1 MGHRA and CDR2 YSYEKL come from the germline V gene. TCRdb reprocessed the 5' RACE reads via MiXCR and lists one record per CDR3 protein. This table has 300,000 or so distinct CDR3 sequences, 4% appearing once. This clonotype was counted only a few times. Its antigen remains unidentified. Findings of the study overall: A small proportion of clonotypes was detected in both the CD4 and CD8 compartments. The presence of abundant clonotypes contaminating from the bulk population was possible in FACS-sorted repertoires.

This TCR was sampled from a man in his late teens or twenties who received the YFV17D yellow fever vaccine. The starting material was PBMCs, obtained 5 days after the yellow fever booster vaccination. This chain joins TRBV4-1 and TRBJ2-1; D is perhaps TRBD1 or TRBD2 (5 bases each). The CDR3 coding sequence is TGCGCCAGCAGCCAAGGGTCTGGGGGTGAGGTCTACAATGAGCAGTTCTTC. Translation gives CASSQGSGGEVYNEQFF.